A selection of T cell receptor beta chains follows, all from one sample in a study of molecular identifiers for immune sequencing clone quantification. One entry per CDR3 protein, called by TCRdb with MiXCR from the PCR reads. The sample holds roughly 630,000 distinct CDR3 sequences, around 25% seen once. Sequencing was done on a sample of naive CD8+ T cells from blood, with Jurkat cell RNA spiked in. Receptors originate from a human donor in good health. Some libraries in this study had Jurkat cell RNA spiked in. Each CDR3 is given with its conserved first and last residue. The D gene is left open where the match is weak. Clone size, where shown, is once, few, many, or a class for clones that have expanded.

j_gene	v_gene	d_gene	abundance	CDR3aa	CDR3nt
TRBJ1-2	TRBV29-1	.	.	CSAEALDSPNYGYTF	TGCAGCGCTGAGGCTCTTGACAGCCCGAACTATGGCTACACCTTC
TRBJ2-7	TRBV27	TRBD2	.	CASSGLAGVGEQYF	TGTGCCAGCAGTGGACTAGCGGGAGTTGGCGAGCAGTACTTC
TRBJ2-1	TRBV6-2/TRBV6-3	.	few	CASSYPGEQFF	TGTGCCAGCAGTTACCCGGGGGAGCAGTTCTTC
TRBJ2-5	TRBV13	TRBD2	few	CASSLQLAGVETQYF	TGTGCCAGCAGCTTACAACTAGCGGGGGTAGAGACCCAGTACTTC
TRBJ2-3	TRBV12-3/TRBV12-4	TRBD2	many	CASSFASGGADTQYF	TGTGCCAGCAGTTTCGCTAGCGGGGGGGCAGATACGCAGTATTTT
TRBJ2-4	TRBV3-1	.	.	CASSQLDEVAKNIQYF	TGTGCCAGCAGCCAATTGGACGAAGTTGCCAAAAACATTCAGTACTTC
TRBJ1-2	TRBV5-6	TRBD1	few	CASKAEGTGGDYGYTF	TGTGCCAGCAAGGCAGAGGGGACAGGGGGTGACTATGGCTACACCTTC
TRBJ2-5	TRBV5-6	.	.	CASNPGVSYQETQYF	TGTGCCAGCAACCCAGGGGTTTCATATCAGGAGACCCAGTACTTC
TRBJ2-3	TRBV4-1	.	few	CASSQEGRNTDTQYF	TGCGCCAGCAGCCAAGAAGGCCGGAACACAGATACGCAGTATTTT
TRBJ1-2	TRBV7-9	.	.	CASSLARGSPNYGYTF	TGTGCCAGCAGCTTAGCTAGGGGTTCCCCTAACTATGGCTACACCTTC
TRBJ1-3	TRBV12-3/TRBV12-4	.	.	CASSLGPHSGNTIYF	TGTGCCAGCAGTCTGGGACCGCACTCTGGAAACACCATATATTTT
TRBJ2-7	TRBV4-2	TRBD1	.	CASSSWTGDHEQYF	TGTGCCAGCAGCTCCTGGACAGGGGACCACGAGCAGTACTTC
TRBJ2-2	TRBV13	TRBD1	.	CASSSTGAGELFF	TGTGCCAGCAGCTCCACAGGGGCCGGGGAGCTGTTTTTT
TRBJ1-5	TRBV19	.	.	CASSISPVGQPQHF	TGTGCCAGTAGTATTTCCCCGGTAGGTCAGCCCCAGCATTTT
TRBJ1-1	TRBV5-6	.	once	CASSDPKRTEAFF	TGTGCCAGCAGCGATCCCAAACGGACTGAAGCTTTCTTT
TRBJ2-2	TRBV6-5	.	.	CASSYSMPRTVTPGELFF	TGTGCCAGCAGTTACTCGATGCCCAGGACAGTCACCCCCGGGGAGCTGTTTTTT
TRBJ2-7	TRBV14	.	.	CASSYRQNSYEQYF	TGTGCCAGCAGCTACCGACAGAACTCCTACGAGCAGTACTTC
TRBJ2-5	TRBV12-3/TRBV12-4	.	many	CASSHAAKKETQYF	TGTGCCAGCAGCCACGCGGCGAAGAAAGAGACCCAGTACTTC
TRBJ2-5	TRBV3-1	.	few	CASSHRERSPGETQYF	TGTGCCAGCAGCCATAGGGAAAGAAGCCCGGGCGAGACCCAGTACTTC
TRBJ1-2	TRBV12-3/TRBV12-4	.	.	CASSFGSTNYTF	TGTGCCAGCAGTTTCGGGAGTACTAACTACACCTTC
TRBJ1-2	TRBV29-1	.	many	CSVLVGQNYGYTF	TGCAGCGTTTTGGTCGGCCAGAACTATGGCTACACCTTC
TRBJ2-7	TRBV6-5	.	.	CASSYGEGTYEQYF	TGTGCCAGCAGTTACGGAGAGGGCACGTACGAGCAGTACTTC
TRBJ2-5	TRBV10-2	.	many	CASTSVKSQETQYF	TGCGCCAGCACTAGCGTTAAGTCCCAAGAGACCCAGTACTTC
TRBJ2-1	TRBV9	.	many	CASSAYLNNEQFF	TGTGCCAGCAGCGCCTACCTCAACAATGAGCAGTTCTTC
TRBJ2-1	TRBV7-9	.	many	CASSSVASKPYNEQFF	TGTGCCAGCAGCTCAGTAGCTAGCAAACCTTACAATGAGCAGTTCTTC
TRBJ1-2	TRBV14	TRBD1	many	CASSQDGRGLGYTF	TGTGCCAGCAGCCAAGACGGCAGGGGGCTAGGCTACACCTTC
TRBJ1-1	TRBV19	TRBD1	.	CASSISPGGGTEAFF	TGTGCCAGCAGTATATCCCCAGGGGGAGGCACTGAAGCTTTCTTT
TRBJ1-6	TRBV14	TRBD1	few	CASSPRDSRIFSSPLHF	TGTGCCAGCAGCCCCCGGGACAGCCGTATTTTTAGTTCACCCCTCCACTTT
TRBJ1-4	TRBV3-1	.	few	CASSQEWDVVGEKLFF	TGTGCCAGCAGCCAAGAATGGGACGTAGTAGGGGAAAAACTGTTTTTT
TRBJ2-2	TRBV4-2	TRBD2	few	CASSSGTSVGGELFF	TGTGCCAGCAGCTCCGGGACTAGCGTTGGCGGGGAGCTGTTTTTT
TRBJ2-3	TRBV9	TRBD2	.	CASSTTSGLTDTQYF	TGTGCCAGCAGCACTACTAGCGGGCTTACAGATACGCAGTATTTT
TRBJ1-1	TRBV7-2	.	many	CASSLGADPVAFF	TGTGCCAGCAGCTTAGGGGCAGACCCCGTCGCTTTCTTT
TRBJ1-5	TRBV27	.	many	CASSPDSLSIQPQHF	TGTGCCAGCAGTCCAGACAGTCTTTCAATTCAGCCCCAGCATTTT
TRBJ2-5	TRBV30	.	.	CASTPGRQETQYF	TGTGCCTCCACCCCAGGCAGGCAAGAGACCCAGTACTTC
TRBJ2-7	TRBV12-3/TRBV12-4	TRBD1	many	CASSRPEQGTPTYEQYF	TGTGCCAGCAGCCGCCCCGAACAGGGGACCCCCACCTACGAGCAGTACTTC
TRBJ2-7	TRBV25-1	.	many	CASSELGEDEQYF	TGTGCCAGCAGTGAATTGGGGGAGGACGAGCAGTACTTC
TRBJ2-4	TRBV6-5	.	many	CASSPPGAKNIQYF	TGTGCCAGCAGCCCGCCGGGGGCCAAAAACATTCAGTACTTC
TRBJ2-3	TRBV5-6	.	many	CASGGDTQYF	TGTGCCAGCGGCGGAGATACGCAGTATTTT
TRBJ1-1	TRBV6-5	.	.	CASSPGRALGTEAFF	TGTGCCAGCAGCCCAGGACGGGCCCTGGGCACTGAAGCTTTCTTT
TRBJ2-7	TRBV5-6	.	few	CASSLAGLAASEQYF	TGTGCCAGCAGCTTGGCGGGACTCGCGGCCTCCGAGCAGTACTTC
TRBJ2-7	TRBV14	TRBD2	.	CASSPGLAGRLGEQYF	TGTGCCAGCAGCCCTGGACTAGCGGGGAGACTTGGGGAGCAGTACTTC
TRBJ2-6	TRBV4-1	.	many	CASSLYLSGANVLTF	TGCGCCAGCAGCCTCTATCTCTCTGGGGCCAACGTCCTGACTTTC
TRBJ2-7	TRBV5-6	TRBD2	many	CASSFGLGDEQYF	TGTGCCAGCAGCTTCGGACTAGGGGACGAGCAGTACTTC
TRBJ2-1	TRBV12-5	.	many	CASGLALANEQFF	TGTGCTAGTGGTTTGGCGTTGGCCAATGAGCAGTTCTTC
TRBJ2-3	TRBV11-2	.	.	CASSLGLVLSQDTQYF	TGTGCCAGCAGCTTAGGGTTAGTCTTGTCCCAAGATACGCAGTATTTT
TRBJ2-6	TRBV27	.	few	CASSWPSGANVLTF	TGTGCCAGCAGTTGGCCCTCTGGGGCCAACGTCCTGACTTTC